This T cell receptor beta chain appears in the sequencing data of a study of blood T cell repertoires in COVID-19. Overall study context: Samples taken during acute and convalescent COVID-19 were collected in the United States, Italy and Spain.

The V end was cut by 9 bases, the J end by 1 base, with 4 bases between. The CDR3 has 12 residues. Looked up from germline, CDR1 is SGHTA and CDR2 is FQGNSA. The data were produced by immunoSEQ multiplex PCR, yet TCRdb's version contains in-frame clones alone and is incomplete. The top ten hold approximately 3% of the sample, which has tens of thousands of clones, 70% to 90% seen once. Participants had their cohort set by participant-reported clinical history. This TCR came from a woman aged 50 to 60 who had recovered from COVID-19. This chain links TRBV7-2 with TRBJ1-6, with D uncertain. The sample comprised PBMCs or T cells enriched from blood (not recorded which). The CDR3 region is CASSSYNSPLHF. CDR3 nucleotide sequence: TGTGCCAGTAGTTCCTATAATTCACCCCTCCACTTT.